Listed below are T cell receptor beta chains from one sample, sequenced in a study of circulating and synovial CD4+ cells in juvenile arthritis. Data came from immunoSEQ multiplex PCR; TCRdb stores just in-frame clones and leaves some out. The top ten hold approximately 0.17% of the sample, which has fewer than 35,000 clones, roughly 95% seen once. Specimen: CD4+ T cells from blood. The receptor source for this set is a human donor with juvenile idiopathic arthritis. CDR3s leave out the opening cysteine and the closing phenylalanine or tryptophan. Each record gives: V gene, J gene, CDR3 protein.

TRBV29-1	TRBJ1-1	SVAYPGMNTEAF
TRBV19	TRBJ2-7	ASGGSSGRASHEQY
TRBV21-1	TRBJ1-1	ASSKAPAGARYTEAF
TRBV28	TRBJ2-1	ASSASGTFYNEQF
TRBV30	TRBJ2-5	AYRGLETQY
TRBV5-4	TRBJ2-2	ASSPRDRSGELF
TRBV30	TRBJ1-1	AWLDRGEAF
TRBV30	TRBJ1-5	AWSPTGGQPQH
TRBV6-6	TRBJ1-4	ASRAGTGKENEKLF
TRBV7-8	TRBJ2-2	ASSRRQDVTGELF
TRBV16	TRBJ2-7	ASSQSPPPGTGIYEQY
TRBV2	TRBJ2-2	ASSVEKNTGELF
TRBV10-3	TRBJ1-2	AIRPTETFYGYT
TRBV5-5	TRBJ2-5	ASSLEGAYGETQY
TRBV7-6	TRBJ2-2	ASSLALSPGELF
TRBV7-9	TRBJ1-1	ASSANRAGEAF
TRBV5-6	TRBJ2-3	ASSSILLAGNTDTQY
TRBV2	TRBJ2-2	ASMGTRGTGELF
TRBV6-1	TRBJ1-1	ASRGQANTEAF
TRBV4-2	TRBJ2-5	ASSPIAGAGETQY
TRBV7-2	TRBJ2-1	ASSRWDLGRAYNEQF
TRBV18	TRBJ2-7	ASSQGDSSYEQY